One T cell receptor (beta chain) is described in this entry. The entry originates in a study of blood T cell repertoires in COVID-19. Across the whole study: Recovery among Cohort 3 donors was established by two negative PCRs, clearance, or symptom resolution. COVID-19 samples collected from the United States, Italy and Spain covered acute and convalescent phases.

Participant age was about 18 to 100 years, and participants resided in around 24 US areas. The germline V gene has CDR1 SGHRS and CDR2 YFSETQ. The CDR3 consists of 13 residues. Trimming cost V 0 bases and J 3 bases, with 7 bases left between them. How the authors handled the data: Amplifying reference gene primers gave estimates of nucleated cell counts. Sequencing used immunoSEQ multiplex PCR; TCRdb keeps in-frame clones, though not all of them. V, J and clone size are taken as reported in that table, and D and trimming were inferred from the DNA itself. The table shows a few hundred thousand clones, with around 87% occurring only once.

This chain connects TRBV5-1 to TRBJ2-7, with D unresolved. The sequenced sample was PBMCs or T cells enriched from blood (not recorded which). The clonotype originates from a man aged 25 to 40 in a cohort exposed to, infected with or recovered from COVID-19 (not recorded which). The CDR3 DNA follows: TGCGCCAGCAGCTTGGCTATTGACTACGAGCAGTACTTC. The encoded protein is CASSLAIDYEQYF.